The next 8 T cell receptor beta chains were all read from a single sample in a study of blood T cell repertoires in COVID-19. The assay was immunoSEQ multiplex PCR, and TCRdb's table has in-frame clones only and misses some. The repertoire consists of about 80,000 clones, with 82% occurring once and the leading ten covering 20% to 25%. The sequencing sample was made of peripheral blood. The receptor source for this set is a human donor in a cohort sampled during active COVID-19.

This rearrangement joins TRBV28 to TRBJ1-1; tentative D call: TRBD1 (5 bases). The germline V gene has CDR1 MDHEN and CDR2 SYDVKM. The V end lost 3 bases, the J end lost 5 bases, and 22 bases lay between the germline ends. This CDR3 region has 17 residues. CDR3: CASSFVFAGGGKTEAFF. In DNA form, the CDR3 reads TGTGCCAGCAGTTTTGTGTTCGCGGGGGGGGGAAAAACTGAAGCTTTCTTT.

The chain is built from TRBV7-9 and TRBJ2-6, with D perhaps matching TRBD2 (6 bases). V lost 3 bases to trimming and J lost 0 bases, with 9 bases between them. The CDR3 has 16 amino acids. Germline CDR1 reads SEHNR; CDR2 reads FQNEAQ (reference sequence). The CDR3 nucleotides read TGTGCCAGCAGCTTGGGTAGCGGCTCTGGGGCCAACGTCCTGACTTTC. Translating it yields CASSLGSGSGANVLTF.

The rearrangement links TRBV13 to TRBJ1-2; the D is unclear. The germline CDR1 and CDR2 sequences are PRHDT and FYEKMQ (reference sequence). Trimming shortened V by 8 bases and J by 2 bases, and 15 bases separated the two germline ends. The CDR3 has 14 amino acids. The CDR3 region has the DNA TGTGCCAGCTCCGCAGAAGTGAAAAACTATGGCTACACCTTC. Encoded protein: CASSAEVKNYGYTF.

CDR3 nucleotide sequence: TGCAGTGCTAGTAATCTTAACTATGGCTACACCTTC. This sequence encodes CSASNLNYGYTF. V gene TRBV20-1 combines with J gene TRBJ1-2, with D hard to call. The germline CDR1 and CDR2 sequences are DFQATT and SNEGSKA (reference sequence). This CDR3 contains 12 residues. V was pared by 3 bases and J by 1 base, with 6 bases between.

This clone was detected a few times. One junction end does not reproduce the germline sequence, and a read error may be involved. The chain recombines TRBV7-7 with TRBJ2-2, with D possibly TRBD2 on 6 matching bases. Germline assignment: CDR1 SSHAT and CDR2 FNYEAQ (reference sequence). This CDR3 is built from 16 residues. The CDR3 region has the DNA TGTGCTAGCAGCTCGCCCGGGACTCACAACACCGGGGAGCTGTTTTTT. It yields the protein CASSSPGTHNTGELFF. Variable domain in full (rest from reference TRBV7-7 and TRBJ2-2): GAGVSQSPRYKVTKRGQDVTLRCDPISSHATLYWYQQALGQGPEFLTYFNYEAQPDKSGLPSDRFSAERPEGSISTLTIQRTEQRDSAMYRCASSSPGTHNTGELFFGEGSRLTVL.

CDR3 DNA sequence: TGTGCCAGCAGCTTATTTGCGGGGCGGGAGACCCAGTACTTC. Translating it yields CASSLFAGRETQYF. The chain carries TRBV7-2 and TRBJ2-5, with TRBD2 as a possible D gene (6 bases). The germline gives CDR1 SGHTA, CDR2 FQGNSA. There are 14 residues in the CDR3. V lost 2 bases and J 5 bases, leaving 12 bases between the germline ends.

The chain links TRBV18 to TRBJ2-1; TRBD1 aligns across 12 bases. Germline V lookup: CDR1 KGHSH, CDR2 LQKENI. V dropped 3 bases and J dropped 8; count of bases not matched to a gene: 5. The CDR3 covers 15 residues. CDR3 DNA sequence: TGTGCCAGCTCACCCGGGACAGGGGGCGCGGATGAGCAGTTCTTC. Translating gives CASSPGTGGADEQFF.

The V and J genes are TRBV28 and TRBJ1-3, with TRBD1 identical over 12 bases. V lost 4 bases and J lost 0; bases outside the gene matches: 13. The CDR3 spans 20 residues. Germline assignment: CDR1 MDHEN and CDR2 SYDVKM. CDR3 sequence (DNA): TGTGCCAGCAGTTCCATGGGGGGCGGGACAGGGGGCCTCTCTGGAAACACCATATATTTT. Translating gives CASSSMGGGTGGLSGNTIYF.